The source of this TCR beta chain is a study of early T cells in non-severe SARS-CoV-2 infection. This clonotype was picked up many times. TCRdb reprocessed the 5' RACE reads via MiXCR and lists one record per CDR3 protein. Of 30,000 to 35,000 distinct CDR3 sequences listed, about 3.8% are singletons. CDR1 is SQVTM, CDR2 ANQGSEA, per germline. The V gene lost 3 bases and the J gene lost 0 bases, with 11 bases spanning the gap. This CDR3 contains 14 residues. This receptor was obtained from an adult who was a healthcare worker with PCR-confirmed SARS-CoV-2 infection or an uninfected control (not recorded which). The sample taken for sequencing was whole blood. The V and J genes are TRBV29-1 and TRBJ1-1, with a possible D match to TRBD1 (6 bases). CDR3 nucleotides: TGCAGCGTTGAGGGACATTTCATGAACACTGAAGCTTTCTTT. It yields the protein CSVEGHFMNTEAFF.